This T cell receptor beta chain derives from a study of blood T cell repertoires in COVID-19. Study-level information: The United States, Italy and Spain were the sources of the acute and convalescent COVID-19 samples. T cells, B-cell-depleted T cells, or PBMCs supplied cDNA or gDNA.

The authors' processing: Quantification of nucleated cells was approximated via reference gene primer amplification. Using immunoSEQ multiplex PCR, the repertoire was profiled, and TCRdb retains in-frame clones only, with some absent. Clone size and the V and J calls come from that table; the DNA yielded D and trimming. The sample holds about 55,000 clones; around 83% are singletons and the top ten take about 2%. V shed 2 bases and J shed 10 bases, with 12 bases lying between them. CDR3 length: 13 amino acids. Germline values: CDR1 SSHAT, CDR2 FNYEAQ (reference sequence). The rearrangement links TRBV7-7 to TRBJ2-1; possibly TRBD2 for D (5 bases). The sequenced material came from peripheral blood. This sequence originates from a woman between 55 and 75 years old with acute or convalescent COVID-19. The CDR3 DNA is TGTGCCAGCAGCTTATCGGCGGGCTGGGAGCAGTTCTTC. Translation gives CASSLSAGWEQFF.